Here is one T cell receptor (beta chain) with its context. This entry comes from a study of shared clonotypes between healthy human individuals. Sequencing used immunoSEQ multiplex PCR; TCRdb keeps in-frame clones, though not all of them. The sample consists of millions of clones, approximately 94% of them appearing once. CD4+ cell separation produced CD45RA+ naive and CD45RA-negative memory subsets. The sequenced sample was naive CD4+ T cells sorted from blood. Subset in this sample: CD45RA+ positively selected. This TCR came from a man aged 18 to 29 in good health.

The DNA for the CDR3 is TGTGCCAGCAGCCCCGCTGGGGGGGGGACCCGGGATGGCTACACCTTC. It codes for CASSPAGGGTRDGYTF. The chain combines TRBV11-2 with TRBJ1-2; possibly TRBD1 for D (5 bases). V shed 5 bases and J shed 6 bases, with 22 bases lying between them. This CDR3 comprises 16 residues. Germline loops: CDR1 SGHAT, CDR2 FQNNGV.